This entry concerns a single T cell receptor beta chain. This specimen comes from a study of T-cell memory formation after mild COVID-19. Germline trimming cut 0 bases from V and 10 bases from J; bases unmatched to any gene: 10. CDR1 and CDR2 from the germline V gene are SGDLS and YYNGEE. The length of the CDR3 is 16 residues. TCRdb recomputed calls from the 5' RACE reads with MiXCR, one row per CDR3 protein. Of hundreds of thousands of distinct CDR3 sequences in the sample, approximately 19% were seen once. V gene TRBV9 combines with J gene TRBJ1-6; 7 bases map to TRBD1. The origin of this receptor is an adult woman who had mild COVID-19 (a few samples of this study predate the infection). Cell type and time point are not known. Sequenced material: PBMCs or a T cell subset sorted from them (not recorded which). The CDR3 reads CASSVALGTVESPLHF. Written as DNA, the CDR3 is TGTGCCAGCAGCGTAGCTTTGGGGACAGTCGAATCACCCCTCCACTTT.